This entry is about one T cell receptor (beta chain). Only one count was recorded for this clone. Its recognized antigen is unknown. No base quality values were provided; no much bigger clone lies one nucleotide off. TCRbeta CDR3 regions were amplified from genomic DNA by means of the immunoSEQ Assay, a bias-controlled multiplex PCR. Under the source paper's analysis protocol: Within the assay, amplification of reference gene primers was used to estimate how many nucleated cells each sample contained. To quantify the absolute abundance of each unique TCRbeta CDR3 rearrangement, sequence reads were collapsed and filtered. For each sample, productive Simpson clonality was calculated by taking the square root of Simpson's diversity index across productive rearrangements. TCRdb re-hosts the immuneACCESS table, in-frame sequences only. Its copies lack some clones; in the studies checked, an unresolved V gene accounts for under half of them, and the cause for the rest is not known. The DNA was the basis for D and trimming; V, J and clone size are from that table. Recorded for this sample are about 310,000 clones; around 91% of them occurred a single time. Around 0.98% of the sample rests with the top ten.

This specimen comes from a study of blood T cell repertoires in COVID-19 (dated by TCRdb to 2018 to 2020). At the level of the whole study: Samples from collaborators originated in the United States, Italy and Spain and spanned both the acute and convalescent phases of COVID-19. The sample metadata nearly always contained a de-identified subject ID, COVID-19 status, age in years and sex. Subjects who had been exposed to COVID-19, were actively infected with it, or had recovered from it provided the deeply sampled blood TCRbeta repertoires that made up the dataset. The samples were drawn from two sources: the first 160 participants of the ongoing ImmuneRACE study, and 1,200 or so subjects contributed by 6 global collaborators. The repertoires were released in a freely available public database meant as a resource for research on the immune response to SARS-CoV-2. HLA class I and class II types, where available, came from metadata supplied by the sample provider rather than from assay-based typing. The prospective study material was composed of cDNA or gDNA derived from T cells, B-cell-depleted T cells, or PBMCs. Study-wide conclusions, independent of this receptor: The amount of clinical and demographic metadata varied by source and participant and was provided uncurated.

Reading from cysteine to phenylalanine, the CDR3 counts 14 amino acids. Only the CDR3 portion is preserved as DNA: 42 bases, with reading frame beginning at the first base. V lost 6 bases and J lost 3 bases; the stretch between them is 12 bases long. CDR1 and CDR2 are drawn from the germline V gene (reference sequence): SEHNR, FQNEAQ. One collaborating source in Seattle enrolled patients during active infection and followed them longitudinally through the course of disease. The collaborating institutions used their own protocols to collect whole blood in K2EDTA tubes. For TCRbeta analysis, collaborators shipped samples in one of three forms: frozen whole blood, isolated PBMCs, or DNA extracted from either of those sample types.

The source is a woman aged 35 to 49 with COVID-19, enrolled during active disease. The chain was built from TRBV7-9 and TRBJ1-3, and perhaps TRBD1 as D gene, on 5 matching bases. The sequencing sample was made of peripheral blood. In nucleotide form, the sequence is TGTGCCAGCAGAGTCGGGGGTGATGGAAACACCATATATTTT. Its protein product is CASRVGGDGNTIYF.